This T cell receptor (beta chain) was recovered during a study of T cell responses to AZD1222 COVID-19 vaccine. Study overall: Pooling was applied to second doses at about 4 or about 12 weeks. Whole-study findings and limits: Repertoire sampling occurred only after the peak T cell response.

About this clone: Its antigen is not known.

Produced via immunoSEQ multiplex PCR; TCRdb's table is partial and in-frame only. Found here are about 100,000 clones, 80% to 85% of them singletons; the top ten hold approximately 15%. Germline lookup yields CDR1 LGHNT and CDR2 FRNRAP. V lost 7 bases to trimming and J lost 6 bases, with 18 bases between them. The CDR3 contains 14 residues. Here the sequenced sample was peripheral blood, taken on day 0 of AZD1222 vaccination. The V and J genes are TRBV12-5 and TRBJ1-2, with a tentative D call TRBD1 (6 bases). This receptor was taken from an adult in good health. The CDR3 protein is CASVLGGGDNGYTF. CDR3 sequence (DNA): TGTGCTAGTGTTCTAGGGGGGGGCGATAATGGCTACACCTTC.